One and the same sample provided the 18 T cell receptor beta chains below, sequenced in a study of Graves' ophthalmopathy and Graves' hyperthyroidism. Using RNA transcripts, the TCR beta CDR3 regions were amplified. RT-PCR with HTBI primers came first, then second-round multiplex PCR. Each CDR3 protein is one row after TCRdb ran MiXCR on the multiplex PCR reads. Here the sample spans approximately 150,000 distinct CDR3 sequences, about two fifths being singletons. Sequencing input: peripheral blood. The origin of the receptors is a man younger than 40 with Graves' ophthalmopathy.

This clonotype appeared a single time. The V call is TRBV29-1, the J call TRBJ2-7; possible D gene TRBD2, 5 bases. Germline V CDR1 and CDR2: SQVTM, ANQGSEA. The CDR3 consists of 12 residues. The V end was cut by 4 bases, the J end by 4 bases, with 11 bases between. The CDR3 region is CSVGIARYEQYF. The CDR3 nucleotides read TGCAGCGTTGGAATAGCGAGATACGAGCAGTACTTC.

This clonotype was detected ten times or more. The V gene is TRBV12-3 or TRBV12-4, the J gene TRBJ1-1; tentative D call: TRBD1 (5 bases). V lost 6 bases, J lost 4 bases, and 18 bases lay in between. This CDR3 is built from 15 residues. CDR3 protein: CASSNTNAGITEAFF. CDR3 DNA: TGTGCCAGCAGCAACACCAACGCAGGGATCACTGAAGCTTTCTTT.

This clonotype was counted many times. This chain uses TRBV7-8 with TRBJ1-1; D not resolved. Per the germline V gene, CDR1 is SGHVS and CDR2 is FQNEAQ. Trimming pared 5 bases from V and 6 bases from J, leaving 13 bases between. CDR3 length: 13 residues. The CDR3 DNA reads TGTGCCAGCAGCAAGGGCGGGGTTTCTGAAGCTTTCTTT. Protein: CASSKGGVSEAFF.

This clonotype was seen many times. This sequence joins TRBV25-1 and TRBJ2-7; D call uncertain. V was clipped by 2 bases and J by 3 bases, with 8 bases between them. There are 13 residues in the CDR3. The germline gives CDR1 MGHDK, CDR2 SYGVNS. CDR3 sequence (DNA): TGTGCCAGCAGTGAAGAACTGGGCTACGAGCAGTACTTC. Its translation: CASSEELGYEQYF.

The chain recombines TRBV6-1 with TRBJ2-2, with 7 nucleotides matching TRBD2. Germline V CDR1 and CDR2: MNHNS, SASEGT. The CDR3 covers 16 residues. V was clipped by 6 bases and J by 3 bases; unmatched bases: 10. The CDR3 loop reads CASRNWGGPDTGELFF. The CDR3 nucleotides read TGTGCCAGCAGGAATTGGGGAGGGCCGGACACCGGGGAGCTGTTTTTT.

This clonotype was observed many times. The gene calls are TRBV12-3 or TRBV12-4 and TRBJ2-7; tentatively, D is TRBD1 (5 bases). CDR3 length equals 13 residues. Between the trimmed V and J ends, which lost 4 bases and 2 bases, there was a span of 9 bases. The CDR3 loop reads CASSWGRTYEQYF. The CDR3 bases are TGTGCCAGCAGTTGGGGCAGAACCTACGAGCAGTACTTC.

This clonotype was seen repeatedly, ten times or more. The V and J genes are TRBV7-9 and TRBJ1-1; D remains ambiguous. CDR3 size: 14 residues. Germline V lookup: CDR1 SEHNR, CDR2 FQNEAQ (reference sequence). The ends were cut back, 5 bases at V and 0 bases at J, with 10 bases in the middle. The chain's CDR3 is CASSRTEVNTEAFF. CDR3 DNA sequence: TGTGCCAGCAGCCGGACGGAAGTGAACACTGAAGCTTTCTTT.

This clonotype was seen just once. At one end the junction does not follow the germline gene, possibly because of a read error. The rearrangement joins TRBV6-2 or TRBV6-3 to TRBJ2-5, with D perhaps TRBD1 or TRBD2 (5 bases each). Germline V lookup: CDR1 MNHEY, CDR2 SVGEGT. The CDR3 runs 11 residues. In nucleotides, the CDR3 is TGTGCCAGCAGTGCCCCGGGGCCGTTGGACTTC. Translating gives CASSAPGPLDF.

The V gene is TRBV6-1, the J gene TRBJ2-7, with 7 bases aligning to TRBD2. The CDR3 is 13 amino acids. CDR1 MNHNS and CDR2 SASEGT come from the germline V gene. V shed 8 bases and J 3 bases; nucleotides not matched to a gene: 7. CDR3 sequence: CASGGGKFYEQYF. CDR3 sequence (DNA): TGTGCCAGCGGGGGGGGGAAGTTCTACGAGCAGTACTTC.

This clonotype was seen ten or more times. The chain links TRBV11-2 to TRBJ2-7; 12 positions match TRBD2. With 5 bases clipped from V and 2 bases from J, the junction kept 7 bases outside the gene matches. This CDR3 is built from 16 residues. From germline, CDR1 is SGHAT and CDR2 FQNNGV. This CDR3 reads CASSLGLAGIPYEQYF. CDR3 bases: TGTGCCAGCAGCCTAGGACTAGCGGGAATACCCTACGAGCAGTACTTC.

Ten or more counts support this clonotype. The chain recombines TRBV6-1 with TRBJ1-6; D remains ambiguous. The CDR3 consists of 12 residues. Germline loops: CDR1 MNHNS, CDR2 SASEGT. The V end was cut by 5 bases, the J end by 7 bases, with 6 bases between. The CDR3 DNA reads as TGTGCCAGCAGTTATAGGAATTCACCCCTCCACTTT. This translates into CASSYRNSPLHF.

This clonotype was observed at least ten times. This chain uses TRBV7-2 with TRBJ1-2; D gene unclear. The CDR3 is 15 residues long. The germline V gene has CDR1 SGHTA and CDR2 FQGNSA. Trimming stripped 3 bases from V and 7 bases from J, with 18 bases between. The CDR3 bases are TGTGCCAGCAGCTTCTTGTCCGTACCCGGTGGTGGCTACACCTTC. It is translated as CASSFLSVPGGGYTF. Filled out from reference TRBV7-2 and TRBJ1-2, the complete variable domain reads GAGVSQSPSNKVTEKGKDVELRCDPISGHTALYWYRQSLGQGLEFLIYFQGNSAPDKSGLPSDRFSAERTGGSVSTLTIQRTQQEDSAVYLCASSFLSVPGGGYTFGSGTRLTVV.

The chain has TRBV15 and TRBJ2-7; 8 positions match TRBD2. Germline V gene sequence: CDR1 LNHNV, CDR2 YYDKDF (reference sequence). The junction had 9 bases not matched to a gene; V was cut back by 1 base and J by 1 base. This CDR3 spans 17 amino acids. The CDR3 sequence: CATSRGGISGDSYEQYF. The CDR3 bases are TGTGCCACCAGCAGAGGAGGGATTAGCGGGGATTCCTACGAGCAGTACTTC.

This clonotype has more than one count but fewer than ten. The CDR3 coding sequence is TGTGCCAGCAGAACCATTGGGGCCGGGGAGCTGTTTTTT. Translation gives CASRTIGAGELFF. The J gene is TRBJ2-2, the V gene TRBV11-2; D is ambiguous. CDR1 is SGHAT and CDR2 is FQNNGV in the germline V gene. V dropped 6 bases and J dropped 6 bases, with 11 bases sitting between them. The CDR3 contains 13 residues.

This clonotype was counted at least ten times. The chain is built from TRBV6-2 or TRBV6-3 and TRBJ2-2; 16 bases line up with TRBD2. The CDR3 spans 15 residues. CDR1 and CDR2 from the germline V gene are MNHEY and SVGEGT. J was trimmed by 6 bases and V by 8 bases; bases with no gene match: 3. The CDR3 sequence is CASGTSGRVSGELFF. CDR3 nucleotides: TGTGCCAGCGGGACTAGCGGGAGGGTGTCCGGGGAGCTGTTTTTT.

This clonotype was observed many times. The chain combines TRBV15 with TRBJ2-5; D might be TRBD1 (5 bases). Germline V gene lookup returns CDR1 LNHNV and CDR2 YYDKDF (reference sequence). The CDR3 contains 11 residues. The V end was cut by 4 bases, the J end by 5 bases, with 5 bases between. The CDR3 nucleotides read TGTGCCACCAGCAAGGGGGAGACCCAGTACTTC. Translating it yields CATSKGETQYF.

The chain combines TRBV6-2 or TRBV6-3 with TRBJ2-2; D gene unclear. Germline CDR1 MNHEY, CDR2 SVGEGT. V shed 4 bases and J shed 6 bases, with 9 bases lying between them. This CDR3 is built from 13 residues. The CDR3 loop reads CASSFFTSGELFF. In nucleotides, the CDR3 is TGTGCCAGCAGTTTTTTCACCTCCGGGGAGCTGTTTTTT.

This chain joins TRBV6-1 and TRBJ2-7, with 10 bases fitting TRBD2. CDR1 and CDR2 (germline): MNHNS, SASEGT. V lost 6 bases, J lost 3 bases, and 14 bases stayed unmatched. This CDR3 comprises 17 residues. The CDR3 loop is CASSPELAGGIHYEQYF. The CDR3 bases are TGTGCCAGCAGCCCCGAATTAGCGGGAGGTATTCACTACGAGCAGTACTTC.